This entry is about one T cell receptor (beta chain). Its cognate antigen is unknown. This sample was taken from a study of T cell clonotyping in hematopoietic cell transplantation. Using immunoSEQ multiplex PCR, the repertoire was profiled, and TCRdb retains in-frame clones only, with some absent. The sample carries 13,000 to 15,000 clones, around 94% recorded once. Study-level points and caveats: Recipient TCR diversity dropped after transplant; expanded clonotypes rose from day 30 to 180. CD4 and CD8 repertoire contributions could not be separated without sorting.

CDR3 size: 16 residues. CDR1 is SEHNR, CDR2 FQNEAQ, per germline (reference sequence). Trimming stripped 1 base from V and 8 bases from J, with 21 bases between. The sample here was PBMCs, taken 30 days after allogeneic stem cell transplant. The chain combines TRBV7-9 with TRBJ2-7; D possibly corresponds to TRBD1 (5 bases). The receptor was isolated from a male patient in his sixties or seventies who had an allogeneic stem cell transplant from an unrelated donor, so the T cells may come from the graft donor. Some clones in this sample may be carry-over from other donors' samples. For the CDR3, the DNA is TGTGCCAGCAGCTTAGAGTCGGACACTCCCTCGTACCAGCAGTACTTC. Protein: CASSLESDTPSYQQYF.